Below are 6 T cell receptor beta chains sequenced from a single sample in a study of cytomegalovirus exposure and HLA in healthy donors. TCRdb keeps only in-frame clones here, not all; method: immunoSEQ multiplex PCR. The sample holds about 110,000 clones; almost 96% are singletons and the top ten take about 0.7%. Sample: PBMCs. The source is a woman aged 18 to 35 in good health and CMV-seronegative.

This clone was found once. The chain carries TRBV7-2 and TRBJ2-2; 10 bases align to TRBD2. Trimming at V came to 5 bases and at J to 7 bases, leaving 7 bases not matched to a gene. CDR3 length: 15 residues. From germline, CDR1 is SGHTA and CDR2 FQGNSA. The CDR3 bases are TGTGCCAGCAGCCCAGCGGGGGGGCTCGGCGGGGAGCTGTTTTTT. Amino acids: CASSPAGGLGGELFF. The full variable domain, its missing parts supplied by reference TRBV7-2 and TRBJ2-2, is GAGVSQSPSNKVTEKGKDVELRCDPISGHTALYWYRQSLGQGLEFLIYFQGNSAPDKSGLPSDRFSAERTGGSVSTLTIQRTQQEDSAVYLCASSPAGGLGGELFFGEGSRLTVL.

This sequence joins TRBV6-1 and TRBJ1-2; D not resolved. Germline lookup yields CDR1 MNHNS and CDR2 SASEGT. The CDR3 runs 12 residues. Trimming removed 8 bases at V and 0 bases at J, with 7 bases between. Here the CDR3 reads CASLSPNYGYTF. The CDR3 nucleotides are TGTGCCAGCTTATCCCCTAACTATGGCTACACCTTC.

The chain couples TRBV28 to TRBJ1-5, with 7 bases matching TRBD1. The CDR3 runs 12 residues. Germline V gene sequence: CDR1 MDHEN, CDR2 SYDVKM. Trimming took 6 bases from V and 7 from J; bases not matched to a gene: 3. CDR3 loop: CASSRGGQPQHF. CDR3 coding DNA: TGTGCCAGCAGCCGAGGGGGCCAGCCCCAGCATTTT.

This clone was counted a few times. V is TRBV28 and J is TRBJ1-5, with D perhaps matching TRBD1 (5 bases). CDR1 and CDR2 from the germline V gene are MDHEN and SYDVKM. Trimming took 2 bases from V and 0 from J, leaving 17 bases between them. The CDR3 covers 18 residues. The DNA of the CDR3 is TGTGCCAGCAGTTTAATCCGCCCCGGCAGGGATAGCAATCAGCCCCAGCATTTT. Protein: CASSLIRPGRDSNQPQHF.

V and J are TRBV29-1 and TRBJ2-7; D is unclear. Trimming stripped 2 bases from V and 3 bases from J, with 5 bases between. This CDR3 spans 11 amino acids. The germline CDR1 and CDR2 sequences are SQVTM and ANQGSEA. In nucleotides, the CDR3 is TGCAGCGTTGAAAATCGCTACGAGCAGTACTTC. Residues: CSVENRYEQYF.

The chain joins TRBV27 to TRBJ1-5, with D perhaps TRBD1 (5 bases). Trimming cost V 2 bases and J 6 bases, with 14 bases left between them. This CDR3 region has 15 residues. CDR1 is MNHEY and CDR2 is SMNVEV in the germline V gene (reference sequence). The CDR3 is CASSLGGGGTQPQHF. In DNA form, the CDR3 reads TGTGCCAGCAGTTTAGGCGGGGGGGGTACTCAGCCCCAGCATTTT.